The 24 T cell receptor beta chains below all came from one sample that was sequenced in a study of OX40 agonist ivuxolimab in advanced cancers. Sequencing was performed with immunoSEQ multiplex PCR; in TCRdb, only in-frame clones are kept and a portion is missing. The sample carries some 90,000 clones, around 91% recorded once. Sequenced here: CD4+ or CD8+ T cells sorted from blood, sampled in a trial of the OX40 agonist ivuxolimab. All receptors derive from an adult with an advanced solid tumor such as melanoma, head and neck, liver or kidney cancer.

The sample holds one count of this clone. J is TRBJ2-2 and V is TRBV7-3; D is possibly TRBD2 (6 bases). Looked up from germline, CDR1 is SGHTA and CDR2 is FQGTGA. The CDR3 covers 18 residues. V gave up 2 bases and J gave up 4 bases, with 20 bases separating them. The CDR3 sequence: CASSLGTVTSSGTGELFF. CDR3 nucleotide sequence: TGTGCCAGCAGCTTAGGGACGGTCACTAGCTCGGGCACCGGGGAGCTGTTTTTT.

This sequence joins TRBV29-1 and TRBJ1-1, with D unclear. The CDR3 extends over 12 amino acids. CDR1 is SQVTM, CDR2 ANQGSEA, per germline. Trimming took 4 bases from V and 6 from J, leaving 12 bases between them. The CDR3 bases are TGCAGCGTTGGCCTCGGGAGCGCTGAAGCTTTCTTT. This translates into CSVGLGSAEAFF.

V usage is TRBV7-9 and J usage is TRBJ1-2, with D possibly matching TRBD1 (5 bases). V was clipped by 5 bases and J by 2 bases, with 18 bases between them. The CDR3 extends over 16 amino acids. The germline V gene encodes CDR1 SEHNR and CDR2 FQNEAQ (reference sequence). In nucleotides, the CDR3 is TGTGCCAGCAGCCCCAGGCTGGGGCAATCCAACTATGGCTACACCTTC. Its translation: CASSPRLGQSNYGYTF.

The rearrangement links TRBV9 to TRBJ2-3; D is undetermined. CDR1 and CDR2 from the germline V gene are SGDLS and YYNGEE. The length of the CDR3 is 13 residues. Trimming pared 0 bases from V and 5 bases from J, leaving 7 bases between. CDR3 sequence reads: CASSVGRLDTQYF. The CDR3 region has the DNA TGTGCCAGCAGCGTAGGAAGATTAGATACGCAGTATTTT.

V gene TRBV6-5 combines with J gene TRBJ1-1, with D unclear. Trimming cost V 6 bases and J 0 bases, with 11 bases left between them. The CDR3 sequence is 14 residues long. CDR1 and CDR2 (germline): MNHEY, SVGAGI. CDR3 DNA sequence: TGTGCCAGCAGCCCCGCAGGCCTGAACACTGAAGCTTTCTTT. Protein: CASSPAGLNTEAFF.

The genes are TRBV6-1 and TRBJ2-3; no reliable D call. Germline V gives CDR1 MNHNS, CDR2 SASEGT. Trimming took off 4 bases at V and 4 bases at J, with 6 bases between the two ends. The CDR3 contains 12 residues. DNA of the CDR3: TGTGCCAGCAGTGTCTTGGCAGATACGCAGTATTTT. Its translation is CASSVLADTQYF.

The chain has TRBV2 and TRBJ2-2, with a tentative D call TRBD1 (6 bases). Germline CDR1 and CDR2: SNHLY and FYNNEI. Trimming left V 5 bases short and J 6 bases short, with 13 bases between. The CDR3 has 14 amino acids. The CDR3 nucleotides are TGTGCCAGCAGTACACAGGGTCGGGCCGGGGAGCTGTTTTTT. It encodes CASSTQGRAGELFF.

The V and J genes are TRBV7-2 and TRBJ2-7; the D call may be TRBD1 or TRBD2 (6 bases each). Germline V gene data show CDR1 as SGHTA and CDR2 as FQGNSA. The CDR3 has 16 residues. The ends were cut back, 1 base at V and 3 bases at J, with 16 bases in the middle. The CDR3 region is CASSLEGGEGYYEQYF. The CDR3 DNA reads as TGTGCCAGCAGCTTAGAGGGGGGCGAGGGGTACTACGAGCAGTACTTC.

V is TRBV29-1 and J is TRBJ1-5; no firm D call. The CDR3 has 13 amino acids. The V end lost 6 bases, the J end lost 0 bases, and 9 bases lay between the germline ends. Germline V gene sequence: CDR1 SQVTM, CDR2 ANQGSEA. CDR3 protein: CSVAGYSNQPQHF. In DNA, the CDR3 is TGCAGCGTGGCAGGTTATAGCAATCAGCCCCAGCATTTT.

This clone was counted once. The rearrangement links TRBV4-2 to TRBJ2-3, with TRBD2 matching 8 bases. V dropped 0 bases and J dropped 7; count of bases not matched to a gene: 15. CDR3 length: 18 residues. Germline V lookup: CDR1 LGHNA, CDR2 YNFKEQ. The CDR3 region has the DNA TGTGCCAGCAGCCAAGAGAGAACCAGCGGGAGATTCGGAAATACGCAGTATTTT. Protein sequence: CASSQERTSGRFGNTQYF.

The chain joins TRBV6-6 to TRBJ2-1; perhaps TRBD2 as D (5 bases). The V end was cut by 4 bases, the J end by 0 bases, with 7 bases between. The CDR3 runs to 14 residues. Germline CDR1 reads MNHNY; CDR2 reads SVGAGI (reference sequence). CDR3 sequence: CASSFRDSYNEQFF. DNA of the CDR3: TGTGCCAGCAGTTTCCGGGACTCCTACAATGAGCAGTTCTTC.

The chain combines TRBV10-3 with TRBJ2-2, with 10 positions matching TRBD2. This CDR3 spans 18 amino acids. J lost 6 bases, V lost 10 bases, and 20 bases had no gene match. Germline CDR1 and CDR2: ENHRY and SYGVKD. CDR3 nucleotides: TGTGCCACCGGAGAGAGGCCGGGACTAGCGCGTCTCGCCGGGGAGCTGTTTTTT. Translated, it gives CATGERPGLARLAGELFF.

This clone was detected once. This chain joins TRBV20-1 and TRBJ2-3; D perhaps matches TRBD2 (5 bases). This CDR3 contains 11 residues. The germline V gene has CDR1 DFQATT and CDR2 SNEGSKA (reference sequence). V was pared by 5 bases and J by 6 bases, with 9 bases between. The CDR3 here is CSASDWDTQYF. The DNA for the CDR3 is TGCAGTGCTTCGGACTGGGATACGCAGTATTTT.

The chain has TRBV5-4 and TRBJ2-5; 8 bases match TRBD1. Germline V gene sequence: CDR1 SGHNT, CDR2 YYREEE (reference sequence). The CDR3 totals 14 residues. J lost 4 bases, V lost 4 bases, and 6 bases had no gene match. CDR3 in DNA: TGTGCCAGCAGCCGACAGGGGCAGGGAGAGACCCAGTACTTC. Its translation is CASSRQGQGETQYF.

The chain links TRBV7-2 to TRBJ1-3; perhaps TRBD1 as D (5 bases). Trimming stripped 5 bases from V and 2 bases from J, with 10 bases between. Germline CDR1 reads SGHTA; CDR2 reads FQGNSA. This CDR3 spans 14 amino acids. The CDR3 sequence: CASSPQVPGNTIYF. CDR3 coding DNA: TGTGCCAGCAGCCCACAGGTTCCTGGAAACACCATATATTTT.

The chain employs TRBV4-1 and TRBJ2-7; 7 bases map to TRBD1. The CDR3 is 18 residues long. Germline CDR1 reads MGHRA; CDR2 reads YSYEKL. Germline trimming cut 3 bases from V and 3 bases from J; bases unmatched to any gene: 17. The CDR3 sequence: CASSQGLRGRRANYEQYF. The CDR3 DNA reads TGCGCCAGCAGCCAGGGCCTGAGGGGGCGACGGGCCAACTACGAGCAGTACTTC.

The chain combines TRBV11-3 with TRBJ2-7; 9 positions agree with TRBD1. With 1 base clipped from V and 3 bases from J, the junction kept 10 bases outside the gene matches. The CDR3 is 17 residues long. Germline lookup yields CDR1 SGHNT and CDR2 YENEEA. The CDR3 DNA reads TGTGCCAGCAGCTTAGGTCCCGGACAGGGGTTTGTCTACGAGCAGTACTTC. The encoded protein is CASSLGPGQGFVYEQYF. The whole variable domain, filled in from reference TRBV11-3 and TRBJ2-7, reads EAGVVQSPRYKIIEKKQPVAFWCNPISGHNTLYWYLQNLGQGPELLIRYENEEAVDDSQLPKDRFSAERLKGVDSTLKIQPAELGDSAVYLCASSLGPGQGFVYEQYFGPGTRLTVT.

V is TRBV27 and J is TRBJ2-1, with D possibly TRBD2 on 5 matching bases. Germline CDR1 and CDR2: MNHEY and SMNVEV (reference sequence). The CDR3 runs 15 residues. Trimming shortened V by 3 bases and J by 0 bases, and 9 bases separated the two germline ends. DNA of the CDR3: TGTGCCAGCAGTTTTACGGGGAGCTCCTACAATGAGCAGTTCTTC. Its protein product is CASSFTGSSYNEQFF.

V gene TRBV7-2 combines with J gene TRBJ1-3; 9 nucleotides align to TRBD1. This CDR3 spans 15 amino acids. Germline CDR1 is SGHTA and CDR2 is FQGNSA. Germline trimming cut 5 bases from V and 3 bases from J; bases unmatched to any gene: 5. The CDR3 here is CASSPNRGRGNTIYF. The CDR3 nucleotides are TGTGCCAGCAGCCCGAACAGGGGGCGTGGAAACACCATATATTTT.

The chain links TRBV19 to TRBJ2-3, with 9 bases matching TRBD2. The CDR3 sequence is 18 residues long. Germline V gives CDR1 LNHDA, CDR2 SQIVND (reference sequence). V lost 3 bases, J lost 0 bases, and 10 bases stayed unmatched. CDR3 sequence (DNA): TGTGCCAGTAGTATTTGGGCGATAGCGGGAGCCAGCACAGATACGCAGTATTTT. Translation: CASSIWAIAGASTDTQYF.

The CDR3: CASTGRDFSYNEQFF. The CDR3 DNA sequence: TGTGCCAGCACCGGTCGGGACTTCTCCTACAATGAGCAGTTCTTC. This rearrangement joins TRBV7-2 to TRBJ2-1; a weak D match, TRBD2 (6 bases). Germline CDR1 and CDR2: SGHTA and FQGNSA. The CDR3 contains 15 residues. V gave up 7 bases and J gave up 0 bases, with 13 bases separating them.

A remark on this clone: A read error may account for a junction end that differs from germline. The V and J genes are TRBV5-1 and TRBJ1-1; D call uncertain. CDR1 is SGHRS and CDR2 is YFSETQ in the germline V gene. CDR3 length equals 15 residues. Written as DNA, the CDR3 is TGTGCCAGCAGCTTGGTGGGGTTAGTGAACACTGAAGCTTTCTTT. Protein: CASSLVGLVNTEAFF. Variable domain in full (rest from reference TRBV5-1 and TRBJ1-1): KAGVTQTPRYLIKTRGQQVTLSCSPISGHRSVSWYQQTPGQGLQFLFEYFSETQRNKGNFPGRFSGRQFSNSRSEMNVSTLELGDSALYLCASSLVGLVNTEAFFGQGTRLTVV.

The rearrangement uses TRBV11-1 and TRBJ2-3, with TRBD2 identical over 15 bases. The germline V gene has CDR1 SGHAT and CDR2 FQDESV (reference sequence). The CDR3 is 15 amino acids. Trimming removed 2 bases from V and 10 bases from J; junction bases left unmatched: 4. The CDR3 is CASSLWTSGRGSQYF. In nucleotides, the CDR3 is TGTGCCAGCAGCTTATGGACTAGCGGGAGGGGATCGCAGTATTTT.

The chain couples TRBV6-5 to TRBJ1-2; 7 bases map to TRBD1. CDR1 MNHEY and CDR2 SVGAGI come from the germline V gene. V shed 2 bases, J shed 2 bases, and the junction held 8 bases outside the gene matches. This CDR3 has 16 amino acids. This CDR3 reads CASSYLGRGTNYGYTF. CDR3 nucleotide sequence: TGTGCCAGCAGTTACCTCGGCAGGGGGACGAACTATGGCTACACCTTC.